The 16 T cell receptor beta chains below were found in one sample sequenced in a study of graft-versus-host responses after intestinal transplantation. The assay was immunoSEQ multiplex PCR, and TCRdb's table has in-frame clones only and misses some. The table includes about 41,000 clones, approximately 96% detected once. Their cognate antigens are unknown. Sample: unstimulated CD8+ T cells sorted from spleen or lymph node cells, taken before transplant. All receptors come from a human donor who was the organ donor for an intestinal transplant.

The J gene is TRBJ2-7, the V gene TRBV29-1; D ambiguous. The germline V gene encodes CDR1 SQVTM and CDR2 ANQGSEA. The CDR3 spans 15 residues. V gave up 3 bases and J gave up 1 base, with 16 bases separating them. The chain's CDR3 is CSVERWSGFSYEQYF. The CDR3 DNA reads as TGCAGCGTTGAGAGGTGGTCAGGCTTTTCCTACGAGCAGTACTTC.

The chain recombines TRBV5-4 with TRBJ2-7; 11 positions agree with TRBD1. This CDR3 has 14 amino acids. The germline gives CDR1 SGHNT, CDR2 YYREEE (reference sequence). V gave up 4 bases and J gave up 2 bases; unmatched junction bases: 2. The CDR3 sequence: CASSVGQGAYEQYF. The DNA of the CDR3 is TGTGCCAGCAGCGTGGGACAGGGGGCCTACGAGCAGTACTTC.

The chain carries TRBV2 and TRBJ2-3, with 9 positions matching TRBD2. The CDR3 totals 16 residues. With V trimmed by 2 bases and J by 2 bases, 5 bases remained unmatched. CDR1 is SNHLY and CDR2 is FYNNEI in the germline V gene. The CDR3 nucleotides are TGTGCCAGCAGTGAAAGGCGGGGGGGCGCCACAGATACGCAGTATTTT. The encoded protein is CASSERRGGATDTQYF.

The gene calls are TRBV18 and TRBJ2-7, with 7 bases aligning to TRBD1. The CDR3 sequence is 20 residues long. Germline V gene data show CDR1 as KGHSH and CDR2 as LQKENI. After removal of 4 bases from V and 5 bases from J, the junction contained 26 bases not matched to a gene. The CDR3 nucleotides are TGTGCCAGCTCACACCTCCAACCCATGGGCTGGGACAGAAGTAGCAACGAGCAGTACTTC. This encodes CASSHLQPMGWDRSSNEQYF.

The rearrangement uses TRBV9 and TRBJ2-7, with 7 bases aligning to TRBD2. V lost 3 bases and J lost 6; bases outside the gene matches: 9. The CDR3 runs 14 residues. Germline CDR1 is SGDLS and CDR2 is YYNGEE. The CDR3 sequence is CASSAPGGGSEQYF. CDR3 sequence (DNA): TGTGCCAGCAGCGCACCCGGCGGGGGTTCCGAGCAGTACTTC. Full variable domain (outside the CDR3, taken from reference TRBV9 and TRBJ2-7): DSGVTQTPKHLITATGQRVTLRCSPRSGDLSVYWYQQSLDQGLQFLIQYYNGEERAKGNILERFSAQQFPDLHSELNLSSLELGDSALYFCASSAPGGGSEQYFGPGTRLTVT.

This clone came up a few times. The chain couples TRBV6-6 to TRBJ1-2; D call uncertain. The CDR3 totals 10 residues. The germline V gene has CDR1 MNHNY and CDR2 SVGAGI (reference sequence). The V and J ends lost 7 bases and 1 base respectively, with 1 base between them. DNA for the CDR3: TGTGCCAGCAATAACTATGGCTACACCTTC. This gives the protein CASNNYGYTF.

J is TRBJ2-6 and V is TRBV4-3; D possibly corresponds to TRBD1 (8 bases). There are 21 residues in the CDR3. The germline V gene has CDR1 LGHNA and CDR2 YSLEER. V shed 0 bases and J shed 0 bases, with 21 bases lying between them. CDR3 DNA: TGCGCCAGCAGCCAAGAACCAGTGGGAGCGGGACAGGTCTCTGGGGCCAACGTCCTGACTTTC. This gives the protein CASSQEPVGAGQVSGANVLTF.

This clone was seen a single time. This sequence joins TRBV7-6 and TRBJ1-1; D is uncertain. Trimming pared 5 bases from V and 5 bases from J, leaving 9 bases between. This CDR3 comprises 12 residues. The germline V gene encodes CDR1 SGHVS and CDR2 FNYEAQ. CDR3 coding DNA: TGTGCCAGCAGCCCACTTGGAACTGAAGCTTTCTTT. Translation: CASSPLGTEAFF.

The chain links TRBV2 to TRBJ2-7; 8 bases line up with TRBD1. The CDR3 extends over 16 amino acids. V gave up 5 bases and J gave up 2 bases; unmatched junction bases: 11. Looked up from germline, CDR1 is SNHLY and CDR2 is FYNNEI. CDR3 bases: TGTGCCAGCAGTATTCCCAGGACAGGGTGGGCCTACGAGCAGTACTTC. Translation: CASSIPRTGWAYEQYF.

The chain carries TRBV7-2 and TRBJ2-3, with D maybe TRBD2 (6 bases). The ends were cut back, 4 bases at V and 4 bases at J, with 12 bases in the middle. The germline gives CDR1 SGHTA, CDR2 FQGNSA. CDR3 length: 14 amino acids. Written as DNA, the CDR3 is TGTGCCAGCAGCTCCTCGACTAGTTCAGATACGCAGTATTTT. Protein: CASSSSTSSDTQYF.

CDR3 loop: CASSQTYEQYF. Here the CDR3 DNA reads TGTGCCAGCAGCCAAACCTACGAGCAGTACTTC. This chain uses TRBV5-8 with TRBJ2-7; D uncertain. Trimming took 4 bases from V and 2 from J, leaving 4 bases between them. Germline V CDR1 and CDR2: SGHTS, YDEGEE. CDR3 length: 11 residues.

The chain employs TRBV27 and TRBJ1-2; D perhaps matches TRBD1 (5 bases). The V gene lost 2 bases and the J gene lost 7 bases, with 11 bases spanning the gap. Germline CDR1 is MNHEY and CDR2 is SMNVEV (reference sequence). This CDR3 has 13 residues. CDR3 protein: CASSLTGFSGYTF. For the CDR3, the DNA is TGTGCCAGCAGTTTAACAGGCTTCTCTGGCTACACCTTC.

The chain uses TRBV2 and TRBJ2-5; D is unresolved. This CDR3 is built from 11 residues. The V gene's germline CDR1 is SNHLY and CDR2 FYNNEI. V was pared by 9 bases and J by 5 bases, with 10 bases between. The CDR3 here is CARLLGETQYF. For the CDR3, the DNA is TGTGCCAGACTTCTGGGGGAGACCCAGTACTTC. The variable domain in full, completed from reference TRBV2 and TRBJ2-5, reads EPEVTQTPSHQVTQMGQEVILRCVPISNHLYFYWYRQILGQKVEFLVSFYNNEISEKSEIFDDQFSVERPDGSNFTLKIRSTKLEDSAMYFCARLLGETQYFGPGTRLLVL.

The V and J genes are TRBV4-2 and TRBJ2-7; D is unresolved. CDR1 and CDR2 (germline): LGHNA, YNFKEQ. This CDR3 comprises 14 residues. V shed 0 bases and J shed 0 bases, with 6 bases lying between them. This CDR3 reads CASSQDSGSYEQYF. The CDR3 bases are TGTGCCAGCAGCCAAGACTCGGGCTCCTACGAGCAGTACTTC.

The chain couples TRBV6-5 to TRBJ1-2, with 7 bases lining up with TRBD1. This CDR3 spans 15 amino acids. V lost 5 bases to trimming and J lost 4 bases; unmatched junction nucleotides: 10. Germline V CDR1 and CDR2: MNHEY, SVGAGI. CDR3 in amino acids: CASSGDSTGSYGYTF. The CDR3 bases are TGTGCCAGCAGTGGGGACAGCACCGGGTCCTATGGCTACACCTTC.

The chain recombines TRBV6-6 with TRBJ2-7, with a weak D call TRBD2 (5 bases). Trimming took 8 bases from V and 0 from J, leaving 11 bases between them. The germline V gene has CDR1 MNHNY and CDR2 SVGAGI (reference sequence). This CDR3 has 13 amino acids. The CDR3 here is CASGDYSSYEQYF. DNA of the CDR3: TGTGCCAGCGGAGACTACTCCTCCTACGAGCAGTACTTC.